This T cell receptor (beta chain) originates from a study of response to subunit inactivated influenza vaccine. TCRdb called the RT-PCR reads again in MiXCR, with one record for every CDR3 protein. The repertoire holds a few hundred thousand distinct CDR3 sequences, with 20% to 25% as singletons. This clonotype came up a few times. What it binds is unknown. Whole-study findings and limits: Authors suggested seasonal influenza vaccinations each recruit few new T cells.

Germline V CDR1 and CDR2: SEHNR, FQNEAQ (reference sequence). Trimming pared 1 base from V and 5 bases from J, leaving 11 bases between. This CDR3 region has 14 residues. Sequences were derived from PBMCs from blood, sampled about 20 months after vaccination. The V call is TRBV7-9, the J call TRBJ1-2, with a weak D call TRBD1 (5 bases). This clonotype was obtained from a man aged 50 to 75 who received an inactivated influenza vaccine. The CDR3 loop is CASSLGREGYGYTF. CDR3 DNA: TGTGCCAGCAGCTTAGGTCGGGAGGGGTATGGCTACACCTTC.